This T cell receptor beta chain was sequenced in a study of cytomegalovirus exposure and HLA in healthy donors. Study-level points and caveats: The authors later linked a missense DCLRE1C variant to TCR beta V- and J-gene trimming. In a later analysis, parvovirus B19, influenza, CMV and Epstein-Barr virus appeared linked to several top co-occurrence clusters. Associated with cytomegalovirus, according to the listing, were around 160 TCR beta chains.

This clone was observed a few times. Antigen specificity is unknown. In the PCR, 60 Vbeta and 13 Jbeta primers were used. Produced via immunoSEQ multiplex PCR; TCRdb's table is partial and in-frame only. This table holds 170,000 or so clones, around three quarters found once. The receptor was isolated from a boy under 18 in good health and CMV-seronegative. The sequenced sample consisted of PBMCs.

CDR3 in DNA: TGTGCCAGTAGTATAAGCGTGGGAGGGCCTCGCGAGCAGTACTTC. It yields the protein CASSISVGGPREQYF. This sequence joins TRBV19 and TRBJ2-7; 7 nucleotides agree with TRBD2. Germline V lookup: CDR1 LNHDA, CDR2 SQIVND (reference sequence). The CDR3 is 15 residues long. V shed 2 bases, J shed 6 bases, and the junction held 10 bases outside the gene matches.